This T cell receptor (beta chain) is from a study of cytomegalovirus exposure and HLA in healthy donors (dated by TCRdb to 2016 to 2017). For context, the study as a whole: According to a later analysis, the 120 or so validation repertoires were produced on the same platform as the approximately 610 repertoires of the first cohort. The study aimed to test whether signatures of past pathogen exposure could be identified by cataloging public T cell receptors. A separate validation cohort of 100 to 150 different subjects was used in addition to the 666-subject first cohort. To predict cytomegalovirus infection status, the study brought together high-throughput TCR immunosequencing, statistical association of individual TCRs with disease status, and machine learning. The study at large found these results: A later analysis lacked HLA typing for the validation cohort, so it scored co-occurrence in that cohort across all 130 or so repertoires. Most TCR sequences were observed very rarely across donors, whereas some public TCRs were present in many individuals. The classifier was reported to diagnose cytomegalovirus status with high specificity and sensitivity in both the original and validation cohorts. In vitro tests confirmed that a few of the cytomegalovirus-associated TCR beta chains recognize cytomegalovirus antigens. The authors suggested that the approach could potentially be extended to other disease states and immunological phenotypes. A later analysis found that TCRs clustered in the first cohort also tended to co-occur in the 95 to 150 validation repertoires, with about 94% of cluster scores above 0. The study listed 164 TCR beta chains as associated with cytomegalovirus.

Notes on this clone: Its specific antigen is unknown. Base qualities are not provided; no much larger clone lies one nucleotide away. The same CDR3 also results from other DNA sequences found in this sample.

The library was built by means of the immunoSEQ multiplex PCR assay. For the original study's pipeline: To diagnose cytomegalovirus status from the catalog of TCR beta chain sequences, a statistical classification framework was built. TCRdb provides this immuneACCESS table in a form limited to in-frame rearrangements. Some clones are lacking; in checked studies, under half of them reflect an unresolved V gene, and why the rest are absent is not known. V and J calls and clone size are given by that table; D and trimming were obtained from the DNA. The sample table holds hundreds of thousands of clones, of which 70% to 90% were seen once. Around 0.8% of the sample comes from the top ten. Trimming costs V 4 bases and J 4 bases, and their ends lie 8 bases apart. The CDR3, cysteine through phenylalanine, is 13 amino acids long. Just CDR3 DNA is preserved here, 39 bases in frame from base 1. Taken from the germline V gene, the CDR1 and CDR2 loops are SNHLY and FYNNEI.

Separate from the approximately 730-subject first cohort, the validation cohort of more than 90 subjects was the group to which the donors belonged. Sequencing was done on a sample of PBMCs. The clonotype was recovered from a woman aged 18-30 years in good health and CMV-seronegative. The rearrangement joined TRBV2 to TRBJ1-5, with an unclear D gene assignment. This receptor has the CDR3 CASSVRGNQPQHF. The nucleotide sequence reads as follows: TGTGCCAGCAGTGTTAGAGGGAATCAGCCCCAGCATTTT.